The 6 T cell receptor beta chains presented below share a single source sample, sequenced in a study of chemoradiotherapy in HPV16-positive cancers (dated by TCRdb to 2022 to 2024). Libraries were constructed by the immunoSEQ multiplex PCR assay. The source is immuneACCESS, and TCRdb retained only in-frame sequences with V and J called. Part of the clones is not carried over; for the studies checked, unresolved V genes explain less than half of this, and the remainder is unexplained. For this sample there are about 22,000 clones; more than 90% appear just once. The leading ten clones occupy roughly 16% of the sample. Sequenced here: blood, sampled from a patient who underwent chemoradiotherapy. These receptors all come from a human donor with HPV-associated anogenital cancer.

The rearrangement uses TRBV5-8 and TRBJ2-7; D possibly corresponds to TRBD2 (6 bases). With 4 bases removed from V and 6 bases from J, the gap between germline ends came to 17 bases. From germline, CDR1 is SGHTS and CDR2 YDEGEE. The CDR3 contains 14 residues. CDR3 sequence reads: CASSLGGILGEQYF. The CDR3 bases are TGTGCCAGCAGCCTTGGCGGGATCCTAGGCGAGCAGTACTTC.

DNA of the CDR3: TGCGCCAGCAGCCGCGGACTAGCGGGAGGGCCGGGTTCCAATGAGCAGTTCTTC. Its translation: CASSRGLAGGPGSNEQFF. The J gene is TRBJ2-1, the V gene TRBV5-1, with 15 bases lining up with TRBD2. CDR1 and CDR2 from the germline V gene are SGHRS and YFSETQ. The CDR3 contains 18 residues. V was clipped by 4 bases and J by 6 bases; unmatched bases: 11.

CDR3 nucleotides: TGCGCCAGCAGCCAAGTGTTATGGACAGGGCTCCTTCGGGACACCGGGGAGCTGTTTTTT. It encodes CASSQVLWTGLLRDTGELFF. The rearrangement uses TRBV4-1 and TRBJ2-2; 8 nucleotides agree with TRBD1. This CDR3 has 20 amino acids. V dropped 1 base and J dropped 3; count of bases not matched to a gene: 16. Per the germline V gene, CDR1 is MGHRA and CDR2 is YSYEKL.

This chain connects TRBV11-2 to TRBJ2-7; 7 nucleotides align to TRBD1. CDR3 length: 15 amino acids. The V segment lost 4 bases and the J segment 1 base; nucleotides outside the gene matches: 7. The germline CDR1 and CDR2 sequences are SGHAT and FQNNGV. CDR3 in amino acids: CASSSVRDSSYEQYF. As DNA, the CDR3 is TGTGCCAGCAGCTCGGTCCGGGACAGTTCCTACGAGCAGTACTTC.

The CDR3 sequence is CASSLRRENIQYF. DNA for the CDR3: TGTGCCAGCAGCTTAAGGCGGGAAAACATTCAGTACTTC. The chain recombines TRBV7-3 with TRBJ2-4, with D maybe TRBD2 (5 bases). From germline, CDR1 is SGHTA and CDR2 FQGTGA. This CDR3 comprises 13 residues. V was cut by 1 base and J by 5 bases, with 6 bases left in between. The variable domain in full, with the rest retrieved from reference TRBV7-3 and TRBJ2-4, is GAGVSQTPSNKVTEKGKYVELRCDPISGHTALYWYRQSLGQGPEFLIYFQGTGAADDSGLPNDRFFAVRPEGSVSTLKIQRTERGDSAVYLCASSLRRENIQYFGAGTRLSVL.

CDR3 nucleotide sequence: TGTGCCAGCAGTTCCACACCTACCTATGGCTACACCTTC. The encoded protein is CASSSTPTYGYTF. This sequence joins TRBV27 and TRBJ1-2; unclear D gene. Germline V gene sequence: CDR1 MNHEY, CDR2 SMNVEV (reference sequence). The CDR3 runs 13 residues. The V and J ends lost 4 bases and 4 bases respectively, with 10 bases between them.